This T cell receptor beta chain emerged from a study of T cell clusters in autoimmune cytopenias. Germline CDR1 and CDR2: SGHRS and YFSETQ. This CDR3 has 13 residues. TRB amplification used 200 to 250 ng of peripheral blood genomic DNA. TRB rearrangements were amplified by touch-down multiplex PCR with mixed TRB-A/B primers. TCRdb derives one entry per CDR3 protein from the multiplex PCR reads, leaving out DNA. The sample holds 1,000 or so distinct CDR3 sequences. The rearrangement joins TRBV5-1 to TRBJ2-7. The specimen sequenced was peripheral blood. The TCR originated in a human donor with an autoimmune cytopenia, with autoimmune hepatitis or in good health (not recorded which). CDR3 sequence reads: CASSLLPVYEQYF.